This entry is about one T cell receptor beta chain. The antigen remains unidentified. The data stem from a study of response to subunit inactivated influenza vaccine. Study-level results: Few additional T cells are recruited per seasonal influenza vaccination, authors suggested.

Each CDR3 protein gets one entry after TCRdb re-called the RT-PCR reads with MiXCR. This table has 400,000 to 650,000 distinct CDR3 sequences, more than 7% appearing once. CDR3 length: 14 amino acids. V lost 5 bases and J lost 2; bases outside the gene matches: 5. Germline V CDR1 and CDR2: MDHEN, SYDVKM. The receptor's source is a man in his fifties or sixties who received an inactivated influenza vaccine. The V gene is TRBV28, the J gene TRBJ1-2, with 7 bases aligning to TRBD1. The sample consisted of PBMCs from blood, taken around 25 months after vaccination. The CDR3, as DNA: TGTGCCAGCAGTCCCCAGGGGGGAAACTATGGCTACACCTTC. Amino acids: CASSPQGGNYGYTF.